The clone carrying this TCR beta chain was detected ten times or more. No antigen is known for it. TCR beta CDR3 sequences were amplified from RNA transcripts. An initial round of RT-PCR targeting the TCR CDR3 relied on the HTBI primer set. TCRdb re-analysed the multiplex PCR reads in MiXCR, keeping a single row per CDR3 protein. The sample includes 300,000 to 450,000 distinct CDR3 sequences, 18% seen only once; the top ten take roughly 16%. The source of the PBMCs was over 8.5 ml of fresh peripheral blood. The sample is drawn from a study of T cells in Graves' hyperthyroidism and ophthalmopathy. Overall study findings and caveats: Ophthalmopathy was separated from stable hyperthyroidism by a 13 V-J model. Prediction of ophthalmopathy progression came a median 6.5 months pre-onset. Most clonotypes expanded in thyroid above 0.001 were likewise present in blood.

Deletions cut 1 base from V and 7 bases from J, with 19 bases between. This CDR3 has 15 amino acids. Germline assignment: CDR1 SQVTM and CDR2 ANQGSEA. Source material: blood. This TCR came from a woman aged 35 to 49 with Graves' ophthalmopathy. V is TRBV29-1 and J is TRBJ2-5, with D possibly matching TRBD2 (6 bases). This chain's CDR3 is CSVEGPGVQGGTQYF. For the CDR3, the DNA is TGCAGCGTTGAAGGACCGGGGGTCCAAGGCGGGACCCAGTACTTC. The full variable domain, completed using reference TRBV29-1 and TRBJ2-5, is SAVISQKPSRDICQRGTSLTIQCQVDSQVTMMFWYRQQPGQSLTLIATANQGSEATYESGFVIDKFPISRPNLTFSTLTVSNMSPEDSSIYLCSVEGPGVQGGTQYFGPGTRLLVL.